The 19 T cell receptor beta chains presented below share a single source sample, sequenced in a study of blood T cell repertoires in COVID-19. Sequencing used immunoSEQ multiplex PCR; TCRdb keeps in-frame clones, though not all of them. Here the sample spans about 51,000 clones, about 86% being singletons. Sequencing used peripheral blood. All receptors derive from a man older than 75 with active COVID-19.

The rearrangement links TRBV9 to TRBJ1-2; D ambiguous. The V end lost 3 bases, the J end lost 5 bases, and 11 bases lay between the germline ends. The CDR3 has 13 residues. The V gene's germline CDR1 is SGDLS and CDR2 YYNGEE. This CDR3 reads CASSGSSNYGYTF. Written as DNA, the CDR3 is TGTGCCAGCAGCGGTAGCAGCAATTATGGCTACACCTTC.

The chain couples TRBV14 to TRBJ2-1; TRBD2 matches at 7 bases. V trimming: 0 bases; J trimming: 2 bases; junction bases outside the gene matches: 13. Germline V CDR1 and CDR2: SGHDN, FVKESK. The CDR3 spans 19 residues. CDR3 amino acids: CASSQDAWDLGGAYNEQFF. The CDR3 DNA follows: TGTGCCAGCAGCCAAGATGCTTGGGACTTGGGGGGGGCCTACAATGAGCAGTTCTTC.

V usage is TRBV6-2 or TRBV6-3 and J usage is TRBJ2-2; possibly TRBD2 for D (5 bases). The CDR3 spans 13 residues. Germline assignment: CDR1 MNHEY and CDR2 SVGEGT. Trimming took 5 bases from V and 6 from J, leaving 10 bases between them. CDR3 region: CASSPEGPGELFF. The CDR3 DNA sequence: TGTGCCAGCAGTCCCGAGGGTCCCGGGGAGCTGTTTTTT.

This sequence joins TRBV28 and TRBJ2-1; 8 bases map to TRBD1. Germline values: CDR1 MDHEN, CDR2 SYDVKM. V dropped 5 bases and J dropped 0; count of bases not matched to a gene: 18. The CDR3 has 20 residues. The CDR3 is CASSLRTDSGGLLSYNEQFF. The CDR3, as DNA: TGTGCCAGCAGTCTGCGCACCGACTCAGGGGGCCTCCTCTCCTACAATGAGCAGTTCTTC.

V usage is TRBV10-3 and J usage is TRBJ1-5; the match to TRBD1 covers 9 bases. V was pared by 4 bases and J by 7 bases, with 8 bases of the junction left unmatched. Germline V gives CDR1 ENHRY, CDR2 SYGVKD. The CDR3 is 15 residues long. The CDR3 region has the DNA TGTGCCATCAGTGCGGACAGGGGTGAATACCAGCCCCAGCATTTT. It yields the protein CAISADRGEYQPQHF.

V and J are TRBV5-1 and TRBJ2-5; 8 positions agree with TRBD1. The CDR3 extends over 16 amino acids. The V gene end was trimmed by 3 bases and the J gene end by 2 bases; junction bases not matched to a gene: 9. Germline CDR1 SGHRS, CDR2 YFSETQ. The CDR3 DNA is TGCGCCAGCAGCTCCTCTCCCGGACAGGGTCAAGAGACCCAGTACTTC. Translated: CASSSSPGQGQETQYF.

The table lists this clone with a count of one. The chain carries TRBV2 and TRBJ2-3; 9 bases fit TRBD1. Germline V gene lookup returns CDR1 SNHLY and CDR2 FYNNEI. V lost 8 bases to trimming and J lost 0 bases; unmatched junction nucleotides: 3. The CDR3 is 14 residues long. This chain's CDR3 is CASFDRGSTDTQYF. The CDR3 coding sequence is TGTGCCAGCTTCGACAGGGGGAGCACAGATACGCAGTATTTT.

The rearrangement uses TRBV19 and TRBJ2-7; 11 positions agree with TRBD2. The CDR3 spans 15 residues. In germline, CDR1 is LNHDA, CDR2 SQIVND (reference sequence). The V gene end was trimmed by 6 bases and the J gene end by 0 bases; junction bases not matched to a gene: 4. CDR3 nucleotide sequence: TGTGCCAGTAGCCCGACTAGCGGGGACTCCTACGAGCAGTACTTC. Translated, it gives CASSPTSGDSYEQYF.

This rearrangement joins TRBV3-1 (or the pseudogene TRBV3-2) to TRBJ1-3; tentatively, D is TRBD1 (6 bases). Germline lookup yields CDR1 LGHDT and CDR2 YNNKEL (reference sequence). V was trimmed by 4 bases and J by 2 bases, leaving 12 bases between them. CDR3 length: 15 residues. For the CDR3, the DNA is TGTGCCAGCAGCCGAGGATACAGGGCTGGAAACACCATATATTTT. Residues: CASSRGYRAGNTIYF.

The chain has TRBV25-1 and TRBJ2-1; TRBD2 agrees at 9 bases. CDR3 length equals 15 residues. J gave up 4 bases and V 4 bases, and 5 bases lay outside the gene matches. CDR1 and CDR2 from the germline V gene are MGHDK and SYGVNS. The CDR3 spells CASSATSGWYNEQFF. The DNA for the CDR3 is TGTGCCAGCAGTGCTACTAGCGGGTGGTACAATGAGCAGTTCTTC.

The chain couples TRBV19 to TRBJ1-5; the D gene is possibly TRBD1 (6 bases). The V end was cut by 6 bases, the J end by 1 base, with 16 bases between. Per the germline V gene, CDR1 is LNHDA and CDR2 is SQIVND (reference sequence). This CDR3 has 16 amino acids. The CDR3 region has the DNA TGTGCCAGTAGAAAACCGGCAGGGGCGAGCAATCAGCCCCAGCATTTT. Its translation is CASRKPAGASNQPQHF.

This clone was counted between two and nine times. This chain uses TRBV9 with TRBJ2-1; 11 bases align to TRBD2. CDR3 length equals 17 residues. CDR1 SGDLS and CDR2 YYNGEE come from the germline V gene. V gave up 4 bases and J gave up 7 bases; unmatched junction bases: 13. CDR3 amino acids: CASSPTDSGRVGNEQFF. The CDR3 DNA is TGTGCCAGCAGCCCTACCGATAGCGGGAGGGTGGGGAATGAGCAGTTCTTC.

This chain connects TRBV2 to TRBJ2-7; no clear D gene. V dropped 6 bases and J dropped 7 bases, with 19 bases sitting between them. CDR3 size: 14 residues. The germline V gene has CDR1 SNHLY and CDR2 FYNNEI. CDR3 loop: CASRDIPPPSEQYF. The DNA of the CDR3 is TGTGCCAGCAGAGACATCCCCCCCCCGAGTGAGCAGTACTTC.

This clone was seen only once. The J gene is TRBJ2-2, the V gene TRBV14, with TRBD1 identical over 8 bases. V shed 3 bases and J 1 base; nucleotides not matched to a gene: 10. The CDR3 spans 18 residues. Looked up from germline, CDR1 is SGHDN and CDR2 is FVKESK. The CDR3 protein is CASSQRPQGARNTGELFF. CDR3 DNA sequence: TGTGCCAGCAGCCAGAGACCGCAGGGGGCCCGGAACACCGGGGAGCTGTTTTTT.

The chain combines TRBV6-2 or TRBV6-3 with TRBJ2-7; 7 bases align to TRBD1. The length of the CDR3 is 18 residues. Germline V gene lookup returns CDR1 MNHEY and CDR2 SVGEGT. The V segment lost 2 bases and the J segment 6 bases; nucleotides outside the gene matches: 19. CDR3 amino acids: CASSYTTPEAGGRGEQYF. In DNA form, the CDR3 reads TGTGCCAGCAGTTACACAACCCCTGAGGCAGGGGGTCGCGGCGAGCAGTACTTC.

J is TRBJ1-5 and V is TRBV4-1; weak D call: TRBD1 (6 bases). The CDR3 has 15 residues. From germline, CDR1 is MGHRA and CDR2 YSYEKL. Between the trimmed V and J ends, which lost 1 base and 4 bases, there was a span of 11 bases. The CDR3 loop reads CASSQVWDKNQPQHF. CDR3 nucleotide sequence: TGCGCCAGCAGCCAAGTATGGGACAAAAATCAGCCCCAGCATTTT.

The J gene is TRBJ2-3, the V gene TRBV4-1; 9 positions match TRBD1. The germline CDR1 and CDR2 sequences are MGHRA and YSYEKL. V lost 0 bases and J lost 4; bases outside the gene matches: 5. The CDR3 has 16 amino acids. The CDR3 loop reads CASSQDAGQGSDTQYF. The CDR3 DNA reads as TGCGCCAGCAGCCAAGACGCAGGACAGGGGTCAGATACGCAGTATTTT.

This chain joins TRBV6-2 or TRBV6-3 and TRBJ1-5; D may be TRBD1 (5 bases). The CDR3 spans 16 residues. CDR1 and CDR2 (germline): MNHEY, SVGEGT. V lost 0 bases and J lost 0, with 9 bases in between. The chain's CDR3 is CASSYSTAYSNQPQHF. The CDR3 DNA follows: TGTGCCAGCAGTTACTCGACAGCCTATAGCAATCAGCCCCAGCATTTT.

The rearrangement joins TRBV30 to TRBJ2-3, with 8 bases that match TRBD2. V dropped 1 base and J dropped 3; count of bases not matched to a gene: 3. This CDR3 comprises 14 residues. Germline assignment: CDR1 GTSNPN and CDR2 SVGIG (reference sequence). The CDR3 DNA is TGTGCCTGGAGTGGGGCGGGAGGAACAGATACGCAGTATTTT. It codes for CAWSGAGGTDTQYF.